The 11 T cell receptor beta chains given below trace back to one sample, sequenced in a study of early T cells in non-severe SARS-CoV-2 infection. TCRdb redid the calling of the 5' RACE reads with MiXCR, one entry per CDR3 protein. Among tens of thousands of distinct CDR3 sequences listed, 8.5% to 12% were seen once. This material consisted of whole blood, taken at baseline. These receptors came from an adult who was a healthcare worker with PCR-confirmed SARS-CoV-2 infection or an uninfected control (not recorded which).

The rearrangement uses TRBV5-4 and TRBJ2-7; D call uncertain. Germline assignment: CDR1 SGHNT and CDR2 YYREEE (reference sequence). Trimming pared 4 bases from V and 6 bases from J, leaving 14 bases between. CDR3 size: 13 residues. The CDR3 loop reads CASSPGAESEQYF. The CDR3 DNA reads TGTGCCAGCAGCCCCGGCGCGGAGTCCGAGCAGTACTTC.

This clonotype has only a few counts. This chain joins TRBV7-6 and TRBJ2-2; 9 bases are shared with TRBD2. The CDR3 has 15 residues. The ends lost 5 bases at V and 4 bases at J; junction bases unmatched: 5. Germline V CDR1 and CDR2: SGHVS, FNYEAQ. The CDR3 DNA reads TGTGCCAGCAGCCGTGCGACTAGCGGCACCGGGGAGCTGTTTTTT. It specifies CASSRATSGTGELFF.

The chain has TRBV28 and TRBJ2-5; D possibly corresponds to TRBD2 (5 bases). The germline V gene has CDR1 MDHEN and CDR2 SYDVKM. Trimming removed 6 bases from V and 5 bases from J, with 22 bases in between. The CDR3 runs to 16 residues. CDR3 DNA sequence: TGTGCCAGCAGGACCCGCGCTAGCCGGATTTTTGAGACCCAGTACTTC. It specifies CASRTRASRIFETQYF. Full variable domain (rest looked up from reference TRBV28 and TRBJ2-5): DVKVTQSSRYLVKRTGEKVFLECVQDMDHENMFWYRQDPGLGLRLIYFSYDVKMKEKGDIPEGYSVSREKKERFSLILESASTNQTSMYLCASRTRASRIFETQYFGPGTRLLVL.

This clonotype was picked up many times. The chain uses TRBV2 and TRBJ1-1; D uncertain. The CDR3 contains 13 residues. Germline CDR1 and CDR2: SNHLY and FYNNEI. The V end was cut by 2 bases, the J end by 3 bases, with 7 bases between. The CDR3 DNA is TGTGCCAGCAGTGAAAGGATCTACACTGAAGCTTTCTTT. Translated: CASSERIYTEAFF. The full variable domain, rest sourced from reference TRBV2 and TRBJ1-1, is EPEVTQTPSHQVTQMGQEVILRCVPISNHLYFYWYRQILGQKVEFLVSFYNNEISEKSEIFDDQFSVERPDGSNFTLKIRSTKLEDSAMYFCASSERIYTEAFFGQGTRLTVV.

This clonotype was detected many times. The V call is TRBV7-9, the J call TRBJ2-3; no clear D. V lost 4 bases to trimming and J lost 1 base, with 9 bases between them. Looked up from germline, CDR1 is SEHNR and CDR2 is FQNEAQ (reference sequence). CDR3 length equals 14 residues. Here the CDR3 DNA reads TGTGCCAGCAGCTACGGCCCCGGCACAGATACGCAGTATTTT. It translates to CASSYGPGTDTQYF.

This CDR3 is CASSFPSGSTDTQYF. CDR3 bases: TGTGCCAGCAGTTTCCCTAGCGGGAGCACAGATACGCAGTATTTT. The chain uses TRBV28 and TRBJ2-3, with 8 nucleotides matching TRBD2. This CDR3 is built from 15 residues. Looked up from germline, CDR1 is MDHEN and CDR2 is SYDVKM. V was pared by 3 bases and J by 0 bases, with 2 bases of the junction left unmatched.

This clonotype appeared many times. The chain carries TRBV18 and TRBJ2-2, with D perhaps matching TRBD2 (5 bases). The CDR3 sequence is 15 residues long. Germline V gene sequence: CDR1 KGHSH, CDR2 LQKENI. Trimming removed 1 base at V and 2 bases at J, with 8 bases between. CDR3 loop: CASSPRSGNTGELFF. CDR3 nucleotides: TGTGCCAGCTCACCACGAAGCGGAAACACCGGGGAGCTGTTTTTT.

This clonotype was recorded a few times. CDR3 protein: CASSLAMKGETQYF. In DNA form, the CDR3 reads TGTGCCAGCAGCTTAGCGATGAAAGGAGAGACCCAGTACTTC. The rearrangement joins TRBV7-8 to TRBJ2-5; D gene unclear. CDR1 SGHVS and CDR2 FQNEAQ come from the germline V gene. This CDR3 is 14 amino acids long. Between the trimmed V and J ends, which lost 0 bases and 4 bases, there was a span of 9 bases.

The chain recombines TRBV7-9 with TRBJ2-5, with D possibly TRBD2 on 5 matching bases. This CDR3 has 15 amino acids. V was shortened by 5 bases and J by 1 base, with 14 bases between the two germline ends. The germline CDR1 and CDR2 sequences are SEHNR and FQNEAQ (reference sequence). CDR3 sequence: CASSLLGSSQETQYF. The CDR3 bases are TGTGCCAGCAGCCTACTAGGTAGCAGCCAAGAGACCCAGTACTTC.

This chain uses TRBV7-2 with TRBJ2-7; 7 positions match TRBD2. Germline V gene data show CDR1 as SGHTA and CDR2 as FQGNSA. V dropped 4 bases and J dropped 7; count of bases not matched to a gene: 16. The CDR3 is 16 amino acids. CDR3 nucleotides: TGTGCCAGCAGCTCCCAGTTGGGGAGGGCCTTACGGGAGCAGTACTTC. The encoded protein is CASSSQLGRALREQYF. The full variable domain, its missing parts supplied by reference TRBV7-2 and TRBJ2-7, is GAGVSQSPSNKVTEKGKDVELRCDPISGHTALYWYRQSLGQGLEFLIYFQGNSAPDKSGLPSDRFSAERTGGSVSTLTIQRTQQEDSAVYLCASSSQLGRALREQYFGPGTRLTVT.

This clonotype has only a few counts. CDR3: CASSAALDTQYF. CDR3 bases: TGTGCCAGCAGTGCCGCCTTAGATACGCAGTATTTT. The chain uses TRBV27 and TRBJ2-3, with D unclear. This CDR3 comprises 12 residues. V was pared by 5 bases and J by 5 bases, with 8 bases between. Germline values: CDR1 MNHEY, CDR2 SMNVEV (reference sequence).